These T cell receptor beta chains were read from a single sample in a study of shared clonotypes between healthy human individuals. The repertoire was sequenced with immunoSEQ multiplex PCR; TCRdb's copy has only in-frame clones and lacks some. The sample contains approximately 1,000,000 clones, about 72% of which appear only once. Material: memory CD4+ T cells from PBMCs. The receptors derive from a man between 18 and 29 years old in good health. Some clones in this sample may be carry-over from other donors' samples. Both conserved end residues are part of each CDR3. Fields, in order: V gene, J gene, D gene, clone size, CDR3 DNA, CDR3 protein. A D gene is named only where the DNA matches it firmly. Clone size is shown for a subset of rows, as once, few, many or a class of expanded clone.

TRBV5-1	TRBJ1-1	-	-	TGCGCCAGCAGGACAGGAGCCACTGAAGCTTTCTTT	CASRTGATEAFF
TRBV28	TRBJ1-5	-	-	TGTGCCAGCAGTTTCCATAGGGGAGGCAATCAGCCCCAGCATTTT	CASSFHRGGNQPQHF
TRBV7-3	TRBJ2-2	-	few	TGTGCCAGCAGCCTTTCTAGGGGAATAGACACCGGGGAGCTGTTTTTT	CASSLSRGIDTGELFF
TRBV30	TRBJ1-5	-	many	TGTGCCTGGAGTGGGGGAAGCAATCAGCCCCAGCATTTT	CAWSGGSNQPQHF
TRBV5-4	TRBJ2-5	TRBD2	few	TGTGCCAGCAGCTTGTCCGGACTAGGGGCTCAAGAGACCCAGTACTTC	CASSLSGLGAQETQYF
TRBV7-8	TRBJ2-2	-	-	TGTGCCAGCAGTACCGGGACAACGAACACCGGGGAGCTGTTTTTT	CASSTGTTNTGELFF
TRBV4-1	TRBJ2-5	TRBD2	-	TGCGCCAGCAGCCAAGAGGGACTAGTCGGGGAGACCCAGTACTTC	CASSQEGLVGETQYF
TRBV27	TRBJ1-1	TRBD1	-	TGTGCCAGCAGCCCCAGGGGGCAGGTGATGAACACTGAAGCTTTCTTT	CASSPRGQVMNTEAFF
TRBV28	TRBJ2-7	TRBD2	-	TGTGCCAGCAGTCCTAGCGGGATGAGCCCCTACGAGCAGTACTTC	CASSPSGMSPYEQYF
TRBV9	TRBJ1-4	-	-	TGTGCCAGCAGTGGGGGGCGGACTAATGAAAAACTGTTTTTT	CASSGGRTNEKLFF
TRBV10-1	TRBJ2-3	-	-	TGCGCCAGCAGTGAGGGAGGCGCGGCAGATACGCAGTATTTT	CASSEGGAADTQYF
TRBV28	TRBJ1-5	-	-	TGTGCCAGCAGTCTTAAAGGACGGATCAATCAGCCCCAGCATTTT	CASSLKGRINQPQHF
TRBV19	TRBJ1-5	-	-	TGTGCCAGTACCCCACAGGGAGGCAATCAGCCCCAGCATTTT	CASTPQGGNQPQHF
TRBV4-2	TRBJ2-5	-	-	TGTGCCAGCAGCCAAGATCATAGCAGCCGCGGGACCCAGTACTTC	CASSQDHSSRGTQYF
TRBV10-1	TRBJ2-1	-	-	TGCGCCAGCAGTCCGACTCGGGGCAATGAGCAGTTCTTC	CASSPTRGNEQFF
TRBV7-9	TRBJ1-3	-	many	TGTGCCAGCAGCCGTCCCGTAAGCTCTGGAAACACCATATATTTT	CASSRPVSSGNTIYF
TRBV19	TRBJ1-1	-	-	TGTGCCAGTAGTATAATGTGGCAGAGGAACACTGAAGCTTTCTTT	CASSIMWQRNTEAFF
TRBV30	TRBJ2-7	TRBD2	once	TGTGCCTGGAGTGTACCGCCCAGGCTAGCGGGAGGAGCCTACGAGCAGTACTTC	CAWSVPPRLAGGAYEQYF
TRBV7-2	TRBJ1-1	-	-	TGTGCCAGCAGCTCACCCGCTGGGGTTAGCGTCGCTGAAGCTTTCTTT	CASSSPAGVSVAEAFF
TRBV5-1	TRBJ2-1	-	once	TGCGCCAGCAGCTTGAGGGACCCGCGGGATGAGCAGTTCTTC	CASSLRDPRDEQFF
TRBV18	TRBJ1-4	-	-	TGTGCCAGCTCACCACTCGGACCAAAGGTGGGGAAACTGTTTTTT	CASSPLGPKVGKLFF
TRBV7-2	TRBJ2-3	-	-	TGTGCCAGCAGCTTAGCGGGTAGCGCAGATACGCAGTATTTT	CASSLAGSADTQYF
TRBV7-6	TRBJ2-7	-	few	TGTGCCAGCAGCTGGAGCGGCTCCTACGAGCAGTACTTC	CASSWSGSYEQYF
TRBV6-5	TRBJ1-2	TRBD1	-	TGTGCCAGCAGGCCGGGACAGGGGTATGGCTACACCTTC	CASRPGQGYGYTF
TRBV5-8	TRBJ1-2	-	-	TGTGCCAGCAGCTTATCCGCTAACTATGGCTACACCTTC	CASSLSANYGYTF
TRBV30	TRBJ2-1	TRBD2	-	TGTGCCTCCTCCGGGACTAGCGGGAGGGCCTTTGGTAATGAGCAGTTCTTC	CASSGTSGRAFGNEQFF
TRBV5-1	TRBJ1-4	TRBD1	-	TGCGCCAGCAGCCCAAGGACAGGGGGTGAAAAACTGTTTTTT	CASSPRTGGEKLFF
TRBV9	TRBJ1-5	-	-	TGTGCCAGCACCCGAACAGGAAGGGACGGGCAGCCCCAGCATTTT	CASTRTGRDGQPQHF
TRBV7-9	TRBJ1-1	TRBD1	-	TGTGCCAGCAGCTTAGACGGGACAGGGGACCGTGAAGCTTTCTTT	CASSLDGTGDREAFF
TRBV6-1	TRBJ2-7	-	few	TGTGCCAGCAGTGAACGACATGGCGGGATCGACGAGCAGTACTTC	CASSERHGGIDEQYF
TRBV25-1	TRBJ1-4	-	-	TGTGCCAGCAGTGAATCCCGACCGGGTGAAAAACTGTTTTTT	CASSESRPGEKLFF
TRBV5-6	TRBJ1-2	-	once	TGTGCCAGCAGCTCCGGGGGGCGGGAGACCTATGGCTACACCTTC	CASSSGGRETYGYTF
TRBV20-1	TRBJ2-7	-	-	TGCAGTGCTCCGAACCACGACGAGCAGTACTTC	CSAPNHDEQYF
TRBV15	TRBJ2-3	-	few	TGTGCCACCAGCAGGGACTTCACAGATACGCAGTATTTT	CATSRDFTDTQYF
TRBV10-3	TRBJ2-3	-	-	TGTGCCATCGAAGGCAGTGGAACAGATACGCAGTATTTT	CAIEGSGTDTQYF